The clone carrying this TCR beta chain appeared a single time. Its target is not known. This entry is derived from a study of T cell responses to AZD1222 COVID-19 vaccine. Study-wide context: The analysis combined second doses at about 4 or about 12 weeks. Notes on the study in general: Possibly, clonal diversity was underestimated; donors were largely white British and included more females. Nearly half of spike-specific TCRs reportedly go after variant regions that carry no mutations. Spike-specific TCR breadth and depth went up after people got two AZD1222 doses.

V was cut by 3 bases and J by 1 base, with 7 bases left in between. CDR1 and CDR2 from the germline V gene are MDHEN and SYDVKM. The CDR3 consists of 14 residues. The table came from immunoSEQ multiplex PCR; TCRdb's copy has only in-frame clones and leaves some out. Of 95,000 to 100,000 clones in the sample, about 90% were seen once. This receptor was identified in an adult in good health. The chain carries TRBV28 and TRBJ1-5; no reliable D call. The sequenced sample was peripheral blood, obtained on day 0 of AZD1222 vaccination. CDR3 sequence: CASSLIISNQPQHF. In nucleotides, the CDR3 is TGTGCCAGCAGTTTGATTATAAGCAATCAGCCCCAGCATTTT.